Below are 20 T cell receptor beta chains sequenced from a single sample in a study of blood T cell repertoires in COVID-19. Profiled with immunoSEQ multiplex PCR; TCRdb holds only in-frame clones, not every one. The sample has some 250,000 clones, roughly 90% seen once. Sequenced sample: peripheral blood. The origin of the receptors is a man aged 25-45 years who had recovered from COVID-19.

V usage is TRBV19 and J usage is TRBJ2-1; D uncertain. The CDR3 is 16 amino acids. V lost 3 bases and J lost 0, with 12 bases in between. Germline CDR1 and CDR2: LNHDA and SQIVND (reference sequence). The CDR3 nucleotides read TGTGCCAGTAGTATTATGTCCGGGTACTCCTACAATGAGCAGTTCTTC. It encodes CASSIMSGYSYNEQFF.

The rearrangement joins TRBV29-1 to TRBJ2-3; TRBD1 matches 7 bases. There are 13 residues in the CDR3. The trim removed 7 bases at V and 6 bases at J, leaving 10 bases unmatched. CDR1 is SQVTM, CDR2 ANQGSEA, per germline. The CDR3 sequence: CSGGQDLRDTQYF. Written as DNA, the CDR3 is TGCAGCGGTGGACAGGACCTCAGGGATACGCAGTATTTT.

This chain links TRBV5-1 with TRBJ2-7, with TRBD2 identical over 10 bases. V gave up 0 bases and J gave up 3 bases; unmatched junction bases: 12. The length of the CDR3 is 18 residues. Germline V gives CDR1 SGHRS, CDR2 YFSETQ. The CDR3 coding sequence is TGCGCCAGCAGCTTGGACCTAGCGGGGGTTACCCACCGCTACGAGCAGTACTTC. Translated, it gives CASSLDLAGVTHRYEQYF.

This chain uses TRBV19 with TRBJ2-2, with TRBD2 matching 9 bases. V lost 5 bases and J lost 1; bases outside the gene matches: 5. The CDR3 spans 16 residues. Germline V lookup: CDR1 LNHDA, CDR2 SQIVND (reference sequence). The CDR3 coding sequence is TGTGCCAGTAGTGTTGGGACTAGCCAGAACACCGGGGAGCTGTTTTTT. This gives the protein CASSVGTSQNTGELFF.

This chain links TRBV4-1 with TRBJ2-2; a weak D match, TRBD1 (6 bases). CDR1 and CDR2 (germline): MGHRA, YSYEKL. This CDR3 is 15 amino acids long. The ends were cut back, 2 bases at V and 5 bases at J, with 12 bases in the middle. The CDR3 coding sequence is TGCGCCAGCAGCCAAACAACCAGGGGAACCGGGGAGCTGTTTTTT. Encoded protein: CASSQTTRGTGELFF.

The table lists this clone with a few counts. CDR3 in DNA: TGTGCCAGCAGCTCCCAGGGAGGGGAGACCCAGTACTTC. It codes for CASSSQGGETQYF. The V call is TRBV27, the J call TRBJ2-5; TRBD2 agrees at 7 bases. CDR1 is MNHEY, CDR2 SMNVEV, per germline (reference sequence). The CDR3 has 13 amino acids. J lost 5 bases, V lost 6 bases, and 6 bases had no gene match.

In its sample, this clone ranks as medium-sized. The CDR3 nucleotides are TGTGCCAGCAGTTTACGCCAGTTCAATCAGCCCCAGCATTTT. Translating it yields CASSLRQFNQPQHF. The chain carries TRBV27 and TRBJ1-5; D remains unclear. Trimming removed 2 bases from V and 3 bases from J, with 8 bases in between. The germline V gene encodes CDR1 MNHEY and CDR2 SMNVEV (reference sequence). The CDR3 has 14 residues.

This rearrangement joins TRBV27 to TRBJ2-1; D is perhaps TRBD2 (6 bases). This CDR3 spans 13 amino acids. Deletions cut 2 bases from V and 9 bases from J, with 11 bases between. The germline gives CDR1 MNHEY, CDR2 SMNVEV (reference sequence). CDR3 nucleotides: TGTGCCAGCAGTTTAGTAGGAGGGGTTGAGCAGTTCTTC. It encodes CASSLVGGVEQFF.

Written as DNA, the CDR3 is TGTGCCAGCTCTAAACGGGATTCAACTAATGAAAAACTGTTTTTT. Translating it yields CASSKRDSTNEKLFF. The J gene is TRBJ1-4, the V gene TRBV27; no reliable D call. CDR1 is MNHEY and CDR2 is SMNVEV in the germline V gene (reference sequence). This CDR3 is 15 amino acids long. The ends were cut back, 8 bases at V and 0 bases at J, with 13 bases in the middle.

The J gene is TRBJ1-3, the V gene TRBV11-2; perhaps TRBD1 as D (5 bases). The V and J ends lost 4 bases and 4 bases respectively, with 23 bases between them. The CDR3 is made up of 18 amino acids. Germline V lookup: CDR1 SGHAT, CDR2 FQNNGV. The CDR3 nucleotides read TGTGCCAGCAGCTCCCCAGGGTCGGCTGTCCCGTCCGGAAACACCATATATTTT. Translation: CASSSPGSAVPSGNTIYF.

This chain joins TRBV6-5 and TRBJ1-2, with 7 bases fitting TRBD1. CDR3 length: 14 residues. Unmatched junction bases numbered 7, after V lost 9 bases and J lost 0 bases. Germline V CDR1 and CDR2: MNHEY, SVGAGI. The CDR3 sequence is CASRQGTSNYGYTF. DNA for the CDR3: TGTGCCAGTCGACAGGGAACATCTAACTATGGCTACACCTTC.

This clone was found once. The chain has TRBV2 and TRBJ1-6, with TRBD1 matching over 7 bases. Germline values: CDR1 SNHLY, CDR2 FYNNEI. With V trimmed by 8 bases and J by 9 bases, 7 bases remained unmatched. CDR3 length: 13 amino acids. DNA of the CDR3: TGTGCCAGCCAGGGGGGTGCGGGTTCACCCCTCCACTTT. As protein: CASQGGAGSPLHF.

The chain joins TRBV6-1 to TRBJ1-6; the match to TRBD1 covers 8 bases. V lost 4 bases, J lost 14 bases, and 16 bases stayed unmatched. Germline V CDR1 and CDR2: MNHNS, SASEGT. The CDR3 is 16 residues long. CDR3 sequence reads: CASSAYGQGGMGTLHF. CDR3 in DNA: TGTGCCAGCAGTGCGTACGGACAGGGAGGAATGGGGACCCTCCACTTT.

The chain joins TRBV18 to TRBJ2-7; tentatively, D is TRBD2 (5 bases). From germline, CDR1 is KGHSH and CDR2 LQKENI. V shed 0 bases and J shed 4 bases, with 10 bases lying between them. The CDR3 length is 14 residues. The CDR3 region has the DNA TGTGCCAGCTCACCACCGTCACGGGATTACGAGCAGTACTTC. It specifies CASSPPSRDYEQYF.

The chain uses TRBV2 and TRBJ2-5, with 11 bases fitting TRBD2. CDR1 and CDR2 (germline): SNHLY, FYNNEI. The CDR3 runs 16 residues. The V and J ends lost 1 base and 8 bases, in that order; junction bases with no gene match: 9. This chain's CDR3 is CASSEGATSGGETQYF. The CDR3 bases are TGTGCCAGCAGTGAAGGAGCTACTAGCGGGGGAGAAACCCAGTACTTC.

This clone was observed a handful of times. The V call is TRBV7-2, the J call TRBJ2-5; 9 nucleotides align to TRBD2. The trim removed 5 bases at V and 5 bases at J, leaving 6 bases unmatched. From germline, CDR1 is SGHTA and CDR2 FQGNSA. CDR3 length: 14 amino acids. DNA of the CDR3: TGTGCCAGCAGCGCCGGACTAGCGCTTGAGACCCAGTACTTC. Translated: CASSAGLALETQYF.

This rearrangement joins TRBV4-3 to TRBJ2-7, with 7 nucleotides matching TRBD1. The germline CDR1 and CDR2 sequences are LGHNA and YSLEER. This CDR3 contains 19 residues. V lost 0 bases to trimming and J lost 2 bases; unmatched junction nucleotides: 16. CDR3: CASSQDTPLVQGVTYEQYF. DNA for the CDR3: TGCGCCAGCAGCCAAGACACCCCACTTGTGCAGGGGGTGACCTACGAGCAGTACTTC.

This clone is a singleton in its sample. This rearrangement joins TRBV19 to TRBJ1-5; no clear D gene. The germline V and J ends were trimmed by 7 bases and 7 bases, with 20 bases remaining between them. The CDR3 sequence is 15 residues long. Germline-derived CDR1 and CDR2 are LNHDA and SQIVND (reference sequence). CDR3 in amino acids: CASTPDSGWLQPQHF. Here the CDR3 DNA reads TGTGCCAGTACCCCAGACTCGGGGTGGCTCCAGCCCCAGCATTTT.

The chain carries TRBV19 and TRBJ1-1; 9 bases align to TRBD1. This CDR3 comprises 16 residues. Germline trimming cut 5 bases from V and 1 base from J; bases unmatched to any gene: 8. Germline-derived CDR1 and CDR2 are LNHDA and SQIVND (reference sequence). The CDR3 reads CASSLRLGQGNTEAFF. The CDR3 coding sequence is TGTGCCAGTAGTCTTCGTCTGGGACAGGGGAACACTGAAGCTTTCTTT.

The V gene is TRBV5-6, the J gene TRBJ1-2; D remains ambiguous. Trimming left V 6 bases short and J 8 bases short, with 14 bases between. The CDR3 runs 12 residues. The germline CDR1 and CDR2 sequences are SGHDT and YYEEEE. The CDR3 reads CASTDLGGGYTF. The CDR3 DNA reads TGTGCCAGCACCGACCTAGGTGGCGGCTACACCTTC.